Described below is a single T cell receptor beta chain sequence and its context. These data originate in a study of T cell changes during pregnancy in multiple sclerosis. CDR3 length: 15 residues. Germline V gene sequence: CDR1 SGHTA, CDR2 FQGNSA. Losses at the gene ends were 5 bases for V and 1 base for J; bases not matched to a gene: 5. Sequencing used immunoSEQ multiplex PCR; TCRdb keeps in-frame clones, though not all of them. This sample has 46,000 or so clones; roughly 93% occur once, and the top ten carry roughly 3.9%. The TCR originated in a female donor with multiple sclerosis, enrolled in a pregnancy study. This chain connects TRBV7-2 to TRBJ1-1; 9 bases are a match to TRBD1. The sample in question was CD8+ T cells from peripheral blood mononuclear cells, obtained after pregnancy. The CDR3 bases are TGTGCCAGCAGCGACCCGGGACAGGGGAACACTGAAGCTTTCTTT. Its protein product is CASSDPGQGNTEAFF. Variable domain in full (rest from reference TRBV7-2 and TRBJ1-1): GAGVSQSPSNKVTEKGKDVELRCDPISGHTALYWYRQSLGQGLEFLIYFQGNSAPDKSGLPSDRFSAERTGGSVSTLTIQRTQQEDSAVYLCASSDPGQGNTEAFFGQGTRLTVV.